The source of this T cell receptor (beta chain) is a study of cytomegalovirus exposure and HLA in healthy donors. Study-level information: Inside one of the first data releases sat around 86 million unique TCRs taken from HLA-typed donors.

PCR involved 60 Vbeta and 13 Jbeta primers. The data were produced by immunoSEQ multiplex PCR, yet TCRdb's version contains in-frame clones alone and is incomplete. The sample consists of 160,000 or so clones, 82% of them appearing once. The CDR3 sequence is 12 residues long. V was clipped by 6 bases and J by 4 bases, with 12 bases between them. Germline V gene data show CDR1 as SQVTM and CDR2 as ANQGSEA. The clonotype was recovered from a woman aged 45 to 65 in good health and CMV-seropositive. The gene calls are TRBV29-1 and TRBJ1-1; D may be TRBD1 (6 bases). The sample was PBMCs. DNA for the CDR3: TGCAGCGTCGACCAGGGGAGCACTGAAGCTTTCTTT. This gives the protein CSVDQGSTEAFF. Full variable domain (rest looked up from reference TRBV29-1 and TRBJ1-1): SAVISQKPSRDICQRGTSLTIQCQVDSQVTMMFWYRQQPGQSLTLIATANQGSEATYESGFVIDKFPISRPNLTFSTLTVSNMSPEDSSIYLCSVDQGSTEAFFGQGTRLTVV.